Listed below are T cell receptor beta chains from one sample, sequenced in a study of siplizumab effects on memory and regulatory T cells. Produced via immunoSEQ multiplex PCR; TCRdb's table is partial and in-frame only. Found here are about 110,000 clones, about 90% of them singletons; the top ten hold approximately 0.75%. Source material: Tregs sorted from blood. Receptors originate from a human donor in good health. Each CDR3 is given with its conserved first and last residue. Each record gives: V gene, J gene, CDR3 length, D gene, CDR3 DNA, CDR3 protein. A D gene is named only where the DNA matches it firmly.

>TRBV30|TRBJ1-3|15|NA
TGTGCCTGGAAAGGTCTTCCCAGGTTTGAAAACACCATATATTTT
CAWKGLPRFENTIYF
>TRBV11-1|TRBJ2-2|15|NA
TGTGCCAGCAGCTTAGACGGACGGTACACCGGGGAGCTGTTTTTT
CASSLDGRYTGELFF
>TRBV19|TRBJ1-4|14|NA
TGTGCCAGTAGTCCGCGGCAGGGACAAGAAAAACTGTTTTTT
CASSPRQGQEKLFF
>TRBV2|TRBJ1-1|12|NA
TGTGCCAGCAAGCGCATGCGGTTTGAAGCTTTCTTT
CASKRMRFEAFF
>TRBV10-3|TRBJ1-1|14|TRBD1
TGTGCCATCAAAGTGCAGGGGGTCGACACTGAAGCTTTCTTT
CAIKVQGVDTEAFF
>TRBV6-1|TRBJ2-5|13|NA
TGTGCCAGCTCTCGAGGGGCGGGAGAGACCCAGTACTTC
CASSRGAGETQYF
>TRBV5-8|TRBJ2-1|15|NA
TGTGCCAGCAGCTCGGGACAAAGCTCCTACAATGAGCAGTTCTTC
CASSSGQSSYNEQFF
>TRBV7-3|TRBJ1-6|14|NA
TGTGCCAGCAGTTCGGGGTCGGGTAATTCACCCCTCCACTTT
CASSSGSGNSPLHF
>TRBV19|TRBJ1-5|17|NA
TGTGCCAGTAGAACTTACTTCACAGGGTTGGGCAATCAGCCCCAGCATTTT
CASRTYFTGLGNQPQHF
>TRBV2|TRBJ2-5|13|NA
TGTGCCAGCAGTTTACTGACAGGAGGAGAGCAGTACTTC
CASSLLTGGEQYF
>TRBV11-2|TRBJ2-4|14|TRBD2
TGTGCCAGCAGCCTCGGGAGGGGTGGTGACATTCAGTACTTC
CASSLGRGGDIQYF
>TRBV20-1|TRBJ2-1|11|NA
TGCAGTGCGCCGCAAGGCAATGAGCAGTTCTTC
CSAPQGNEQFF
>TRBV18|TRBJ1-2|14|TRBD1
TGTGCCAGCTCACCTGGGACAGCTAATTATGGCTACACCTTC
CASSPGTANYGYTF
>TRBV7-8|TRBJ1-3|18|NA
TGTGCCAGCAGCTTAGATCCAGGACGAATCTACTCTGGAAACACCATATATTTT
CASSLDPGRIYSGNTIYF
>TRBV6-1|TRBJ1-1|12|NA
TGTGCCAGCAGTGAGGGAGGCACTGAAGCTTTCTTT
CASSEGGTEAFF